Sequencing of this TCR beta chain was carried out in a study of CD8+CD57+ T cells in acquired aplastic anemia. At the level of the study: DNA per sorted CD4+ or CD8+ sample ranged about 0.19 to 30 ug, averaging about 3.4 ug. Sequencing produced an average of about 11 million reads per healthy donor for CD4+ cells. Whole-study results and caveats: Statistical testing detected no significant gap in CD8+ Simpson's diversity between patients and controls. Sharing between patients and controls was observed for twenty-nine CD8+ CDR3 sequences.

It was genomic DNA that served as the template for profiling TCR beta VDJ and CDR3. TCRdb processed the reads anew with MiXCR; each CDR3 protein has one entry. The sample shows around 140,000 distinct CDR3 sequences, 40% to 45% of them seen only once. This clonotype showed up many times. Its antigen is undetermined. Germline V gene sequence: CDR1 SNHLY, CDR2 FYNNEI. The CDR3 spans 15 residues. With 4 bases removed from V and 0 bases from J, the gap between germline ends came to 10 bases. Sequencing was performed on sorted CD4+, CD8+, or CD8+CD57+ T cells (not recorded which) from PBMCs. The TCR sequence derives from a human donor in good health, serving as a control. This chain connects TRBV2 to TRBJ1-3; D gene uncertain. The chain's CDR3 is CASSGWRNSGNTIYF. CDR3 nucleotide sequence: TGTGCCAGCAGTGGGTGGAGGAACTCTGGAAACACCATATATTTT.